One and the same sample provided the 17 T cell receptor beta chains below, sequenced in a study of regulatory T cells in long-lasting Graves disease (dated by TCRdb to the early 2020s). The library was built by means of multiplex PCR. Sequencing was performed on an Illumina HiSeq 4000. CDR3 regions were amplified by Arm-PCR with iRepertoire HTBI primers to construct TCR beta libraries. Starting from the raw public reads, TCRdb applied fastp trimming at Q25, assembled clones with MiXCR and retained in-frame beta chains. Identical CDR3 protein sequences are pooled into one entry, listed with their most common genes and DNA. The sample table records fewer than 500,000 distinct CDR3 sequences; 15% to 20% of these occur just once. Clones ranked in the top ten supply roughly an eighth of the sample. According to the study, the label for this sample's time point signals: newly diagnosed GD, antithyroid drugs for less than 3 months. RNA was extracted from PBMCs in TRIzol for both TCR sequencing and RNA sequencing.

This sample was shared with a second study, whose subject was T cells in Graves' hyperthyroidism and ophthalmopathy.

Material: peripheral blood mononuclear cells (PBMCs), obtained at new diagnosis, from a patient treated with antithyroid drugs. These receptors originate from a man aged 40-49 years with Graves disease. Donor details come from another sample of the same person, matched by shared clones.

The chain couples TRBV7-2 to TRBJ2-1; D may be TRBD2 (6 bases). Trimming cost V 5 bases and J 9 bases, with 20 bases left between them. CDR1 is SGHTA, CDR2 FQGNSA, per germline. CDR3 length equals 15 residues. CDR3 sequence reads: CASSVLRGPAGEQFF. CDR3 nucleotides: TGTGCCAGCAGCGTACTCCGGGGCCCAGCGGGTGAGCAGTTCTTC. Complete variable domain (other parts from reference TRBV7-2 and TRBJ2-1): GAGVSQSPSNKVTEKGKDVELRCDPISGHTALYWYRQSLGQGLEFLIYFQGNSAPDKSGLPSDRFSAERTGGSVSTLTIQRTQQEDSAVYLCASSVLRGPAGEQFFGPGTRLTVL.

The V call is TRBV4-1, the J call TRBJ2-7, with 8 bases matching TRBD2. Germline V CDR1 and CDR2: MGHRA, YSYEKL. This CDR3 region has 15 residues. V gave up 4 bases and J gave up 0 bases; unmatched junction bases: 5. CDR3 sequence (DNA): TGCGCCAGCAGCCTCACCGGGAGGGTCTCCTACGAGCAGTACTTC. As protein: CASSLTGRVSYEQYF.

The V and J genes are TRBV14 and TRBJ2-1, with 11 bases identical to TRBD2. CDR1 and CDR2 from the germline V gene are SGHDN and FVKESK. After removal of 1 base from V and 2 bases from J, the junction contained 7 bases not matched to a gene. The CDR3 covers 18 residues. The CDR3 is CASSQGFKLAGAYNEQFF. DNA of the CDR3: TGTGCCAGCAGCCAAGGCTTCAAACTAGCGGGAGCCTACAATGAGCAGTTCTTC.

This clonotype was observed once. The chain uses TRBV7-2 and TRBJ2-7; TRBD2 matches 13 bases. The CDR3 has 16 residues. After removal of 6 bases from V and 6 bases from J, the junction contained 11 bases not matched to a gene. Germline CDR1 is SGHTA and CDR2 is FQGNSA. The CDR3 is CASSGLAGALGSEQYF. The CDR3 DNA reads TGTGCCAGCAGTGGACTAGCGGGAGCGCTAGGCTCCGAGCAGTACTTC.

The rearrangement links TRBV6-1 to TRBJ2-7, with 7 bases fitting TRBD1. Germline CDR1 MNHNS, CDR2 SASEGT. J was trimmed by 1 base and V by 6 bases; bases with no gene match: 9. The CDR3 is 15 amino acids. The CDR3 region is CASSDSGTESYEQYF. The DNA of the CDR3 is TGTGCCAGCAGCGATTCCGGGACAGAGTCCTACGAGCAGTACTTC.

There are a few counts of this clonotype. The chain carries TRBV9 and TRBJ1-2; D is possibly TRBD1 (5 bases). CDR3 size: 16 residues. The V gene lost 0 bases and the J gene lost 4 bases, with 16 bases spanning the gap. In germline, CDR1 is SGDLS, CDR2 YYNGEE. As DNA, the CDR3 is TGTGCCAGCAGCGTAGTCAGCCAGGGTGGGATCTATGGCTACACCTTC. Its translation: CASSVVSQGGIYGYTF.

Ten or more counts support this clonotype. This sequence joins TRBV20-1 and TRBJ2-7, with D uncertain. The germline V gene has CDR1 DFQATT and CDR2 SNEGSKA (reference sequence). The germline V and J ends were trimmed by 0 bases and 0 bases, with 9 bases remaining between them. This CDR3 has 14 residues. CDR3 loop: CSARDDPTSYEQYF. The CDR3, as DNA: TGCAGTGCTAGAGATGACCCGACCTCCTACGAGCAGTACTTC.

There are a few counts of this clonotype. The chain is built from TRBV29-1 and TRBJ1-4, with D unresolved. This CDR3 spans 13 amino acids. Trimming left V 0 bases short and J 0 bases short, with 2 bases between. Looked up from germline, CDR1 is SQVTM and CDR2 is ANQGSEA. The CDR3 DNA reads TGCAGCGTTGAAGAGGCAACTAATGAAAAACTGTTTTTT. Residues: CSVEEATNEKLFF.

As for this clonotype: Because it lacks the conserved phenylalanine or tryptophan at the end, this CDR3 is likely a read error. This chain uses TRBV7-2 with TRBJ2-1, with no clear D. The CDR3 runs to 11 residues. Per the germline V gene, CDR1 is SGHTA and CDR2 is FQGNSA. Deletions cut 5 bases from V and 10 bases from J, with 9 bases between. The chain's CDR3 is CASSAQGEQFL. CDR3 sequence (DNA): TGTGCCAGCAGCGCCCAAGGGGAGCAGTTCCTC.

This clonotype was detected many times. CDR3 region: CATRLAGVYEQYF. The CDR3 bases are TGTGCCACCCGACTAGCGGGAGTCTACGAGCAGTACTTC. The chain uses TRBV10-3 and TRBJ2-7, with 12 bases matching TRBD2. The germline gives CDR1 ENHRY, CDR2 SYGVKD. The V segment lost 10 bases and the J segment 3 bases; nucleotides outside the gene matches: 4. The CDR3 has 13 amino acids.

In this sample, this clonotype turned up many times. CDR3 residues: CASSSLLWGAVGTDTQYF. In nucleotides, the CDR3 is TGTGCCAGCAGCTCCCTGTTATGGGGGGCAGTGGGCACAGATACGCAGTATTTT. This sequence joins TRBV7-8 and TRBJ2-3, with D perhaps matching TRBD1 or TRBD2 (6 bases each). Germline CDR1 reads SGHVS; CDR2 reads FQNEAQ. The CDR3 is 18 amino acids. Trimming took off 4 bases at V and 1 base at J, with 21 bases between the two ends.

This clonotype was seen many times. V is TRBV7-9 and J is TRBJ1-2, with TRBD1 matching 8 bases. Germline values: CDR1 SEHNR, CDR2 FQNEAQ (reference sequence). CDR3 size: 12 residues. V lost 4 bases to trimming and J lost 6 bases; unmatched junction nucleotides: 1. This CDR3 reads CASSWTGNGYTF. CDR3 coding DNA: TGTGCCAGCAGCTGGACAGGGAATGGCTACACCTTC.

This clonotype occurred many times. The CDR3 nucleotides are TGTGCCAGCAGTGCTGGACTAGCGGGGGGCCAAGAGACCCAGTACTTC. Translating it yields CASSAGLAGGQETQYF. This chain links TRBV2 with TRBJ2-5; 14 nucleotides match TRBD2. V lost 4 bases, J lost 1 base, and 2 bases stayed unmatched. The CDR3 extends over 16 amino acids. From germline, CDR1 is SNHLY and CDR2 FYNNEI.

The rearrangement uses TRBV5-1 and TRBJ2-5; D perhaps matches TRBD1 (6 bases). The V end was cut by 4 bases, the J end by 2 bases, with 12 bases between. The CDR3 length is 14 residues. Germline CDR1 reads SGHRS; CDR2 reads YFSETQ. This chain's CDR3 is CASSPQGGQETQYF. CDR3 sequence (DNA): TGCGCCAGCAGCCCACAGGGCGGGCAAGAGACCCAGTACTTC.

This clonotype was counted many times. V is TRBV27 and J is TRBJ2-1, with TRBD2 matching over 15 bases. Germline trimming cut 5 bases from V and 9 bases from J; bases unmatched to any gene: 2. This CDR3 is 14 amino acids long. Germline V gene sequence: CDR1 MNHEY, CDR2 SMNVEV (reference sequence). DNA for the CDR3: TGTGCCAGCAGTGGACTAGCGGGAGGGAGTGAGCAGTTCTTC. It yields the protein CASSGLAGGSEQFF.

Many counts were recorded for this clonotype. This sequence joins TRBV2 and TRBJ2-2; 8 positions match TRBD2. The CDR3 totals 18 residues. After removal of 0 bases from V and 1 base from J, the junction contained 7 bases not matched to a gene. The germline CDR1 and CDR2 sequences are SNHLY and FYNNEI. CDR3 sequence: CASSEAPGGKQNTGELFF. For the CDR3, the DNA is TGTGCCAGCAGTGAAGCCCCGGGAGGGAAACAGAACACCGGGGAGCTGTTTTTT.

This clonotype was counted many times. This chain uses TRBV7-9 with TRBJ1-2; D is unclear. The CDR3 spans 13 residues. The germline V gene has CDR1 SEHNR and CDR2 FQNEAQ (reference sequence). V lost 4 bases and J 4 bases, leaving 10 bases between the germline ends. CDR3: CASSSGLSYGYTF. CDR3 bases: TGTGCCAGCAGCTCCGGACTGAGCTATGGCTACACCTTC.